A selection of T cell receptor beta chains follows, all from one sample in a study of technical replicates of blood from a few donors. Only in-frame clones appear in the TCRdb table, and some are missing; sequencing was by immunoSEQ multiplex PCR. The sample records 60,000 to 70,000 clones, roughly 98% being singletons. Specimen: T cells isolated from PBMCs. All receptors come from a human donor in good health. Each CDR3 is given with its conserved first and last residue. A D gene is named only where the DNA matches it firmly. Clone size is stated in some rows and not others, as once, few, many or a class when expanded.

d_gene	v_gene	abundance	j_gene	CDR3nt	CDR3aa
NA	TRBV10-3	NA	TRBJ2-7	TGTGCCATCAGGGGCGGAGTAGCGGCAGGCTTATACGAGCAGTACTTC	CAIRGGVAAGLYEQYF
NA	TRBV19	NA	TRBJ2-1	TGTGCCAGTTCTCGGGAACCAATTTACAATGAGCAGTTCTTC	CASSREPIYNEQFF
NA	TRBV16	NA	TRBJ1-1	TGTGCCAGCAGCCCTTTAGTCCGGACGGGATTCACTGAAGCTTTCTTT	CASSPLVRTGFTEAFF
NA	TRBV5-1	NA	TRBJ1-5	TGCGCCAGCAGCTTTGGGACACCTAATCAGCCCCAGCATTTT	CASSFGTPNQPQHF
NA	TRBV7-6	NA	TRBJ2-1	TGTGCCAGCAGCTTAATGGTCCCTAGCTCTTACAATGAGCAGTTCTTC	CASSLMVPSSYNEQFF
TRBD1	TRBV5-1	NA	TRBJ2-3	TGCGCCAGCAGCCCGGGACAGGGATCCACAGATACGCAGTATTTT	CASSPGQGSTDTQYF
TRBD1	TRBV5-1	NA	TRBJ2-2	TGCGCCAGCAGCCTACGGACAGGGGGCCCCGGGGAGCTGTTTTTT	CASSLRTGGPGELFF
NA	TRBV30	NA	TRBJ1-2	TGTGCCTGGCGGGGATTTGCAGGGGCGGTAGGTGGCTACACCTTC	CAWRGFAGAVGGYTF
TRBD1	TRBV5-1	NA	TRBJ2-5	TGCGCCAGCAGCTCGGGACAGACACAAGAGACCCAGTACTTC	CASSSGQTQETQYF
NA	TRBV4-2	NA	TRBJ1-2	TGTGCCAGCAGCCAAGAGGGGCAGCACACGTATGGCTACACCTTC	CASSQEGQHTYGYTF
NA	TRBV21-1	NA	TRBJ1-6	TGTGCCAGCAGCTCTAGAATGGGACAGAGATCACCCCTCCACTTT	CASSSRMGQRSPLHF
NA	TRBV21-1	NA	TRBJ2-7	TGTGCCAGCAGGTCGGGGGACAGGGACTACGAGCAGTACTTC	CASRSGDRDYEQYF
TRBD1	TRBV11-2	NA	TRBJ2-2	TGTGCCAGCAGCTGGCCGGACAGGGATCGTTACACCGGGGAGCTGTTTTTT	CASSWPDRDRYTGELFF
NA	TRBV11-1	once	TRBJ1-3	TGTGCCAGCAGCTTTCCAGGGGGAAACACCATATATTTT	CASSFPGGNTIYF
NA	TRBV5-1	NA	TRBJ2-1	TGCGCCAGCGCGGGACAGTCCTACAATGAGCAGTTCTTC	CASAGQSYNEQFF
NA	TRBV7-8	NA	TRBJ1-1	TGTGCCAGCAGCTTAGGACGGGGGGGTCAGGACACTGAAGCTTTCTTT	CASSLGRGGQDTEAFF
NA	TRBV6-1	few	TRBJ2-7	TGTGCCAGCAGTGTTTCCAGGGTCGGCGAGCAGTACTTC	CASSVSRVGEQYF
NA	TRBV10-3	NA	TRBJ1-4	TGTGCCATCAGCCCGGTGGGGCTTAATGAAAAACTGTTTTTT	CAISPVGLNEKLFF
NA	TRBV13	NA	TRBJ2-5	TGTGCCAGCAGCTTAAGGCTAGCGGAGACCCAGTACTTC	CASSLRLAETQYF
NA	TRBV5-1	NA	TRBJ2-1	TGCGCCAGCAGCCTAGACAGCACTGAGCAGTTCTTC	CASSLDSTEQFF
TRBD2	TRBV15	NA	TRBJ2-1	TGTGCCACCAGCAGAGCTAGCGGGAGTGTCTCGTTCTTC	CATSRASGSVSFF
NA	TRBV6-5	NA	TRBJ1-1	TGTGCCAGCAGTTACTCGTGGGACACGAACACTGAAGCTTTCTTT	CASSYSWDTNTEAFF
TRBD1	TRBV6-1	NA	TRBJ2-7	TGTGCCAGCAGTCCTGGGACAGTTACGGGGGAGCAGTACTTC	CASSPGTVTGEQYF
TRBD2	TRBV13	NA	TRBJ2-5	TGTGCCAGCAGCTTCGCTAGCGGGGCCCTACAAGAGACCCAGTACTTC	CASSFASGALQETQYF
NA	TRBV9	NA	TRBJ2-2	TGTGCCAGCAGCGTAGTTTCGCGGGCAGCCGGCGGGGAGCTGTTTTTT	CASSVVSRAAGGELFF
TRBD1	TRBV5-1	NA	TRBJ2-5	TGCGCCAGCAGCTCCTCGGACAGGGGCGGAGAGACCCAGTACTTC	CASSSSDRGGETQYF
NA	TRBV6-6	NA	TRBJ2-7	TGTGCCAGCAGCCCGCGGGCGGGAATCTCCTACGAGCAGTACTTC	CASSPRAGISYEQYF
NA	TRBV6-6	NA	TRBJ2-7	TGTGCCAGCAGTTACCCATTGAGAGGTAGCCACGAGCAGTACTTC	CASSYPLRGSHEQYF
TRBD2	TRBV14	NA	TRBJ2-7	TGTGCCAGCAGCCAGCTAGCGGGGGATAGTAGAGAGCAGTACTTC	CASSQLAGDSREQYF
TRBD1	TRBV5-4	NA	TRBJ1-1	TGTGCCAGCAGCTTAGGGACAGGGGTAGGGACTGAAGCTTTCTTT	CASSLGTGVGTEAFF
TRBD2	TRBV6-1	NA	TRBJ2-1	TGTGCCAGCAGAGGGGGCGGGGGGGCGAATGAGCAGTTCTTC	CASRGGGGANEQFF
NA	TRBV6-5	NA	TRBJ2-7	TGTGCCAGCAGTTACTCCGGTGTGTCCCACTACGAGCAGTACTTC	CASSYSGVSHYEQYF
NA	TRBV9	NA	TRBJ1-4	TGTGCCAGCAGCGTAGCGGGACTTAATGAAAAACTGTTTTTT	CASSVAGLNEKLFF
TRBD1	TRBV6-1	NA	TRBJ2-3	TGTGCCAGCAGTGATGGACAGGGAACAGATACGCAGTATTTT	CASSDGQGTDTQYF
NA	TRBV4-1	NA	TRBJ1-1	TGCGCCAGCAGCCAAAACATCAGGGAGGGGAACACTGAAGCTTTCTTT	CASSQNIREGNTEAFF
NA	TRBV4-1	NA	TRBJ2-2	TGCGCCAGCAGCCTAAAGTCTACAGGGATTGAAATCACCGGGGAGCTGTTTTTT	CASSLKSTGIEITGELFF
NA	TRBV25-1	NA	TRBJ2-2	TGTGCCAGCAGTGAATATCCTAAACTGAACACCGGGGAGCTGTTTTTT	CASSEYPKLNTGELFF
TRBD1	TRBV18	NA	TRBJ1-1	TGTGCCAGCTCACGTCCCGGGACAGGGATGAACACTGAAGCTTTCTTT	CASSRPGTGMNTEAFF
TRBD1	TRBV10-3	NA	TRBJ1-2	TGTGCCATCAGCTCCGGGACAGCCTATGGCTACACCTTC	CAISSGTAYGYTF
TRBD2	TRBV4-1	NA	TRBJ2-7	TGCGCCAGCAGCCTTCTAGCGGGAGGTTACTACGAGCAGTACTTC	CASSLLAGGYYEQYF
TRBD2	TRBV27	once	TRBJ2-7	TGTGCCAGCAGTAGACTAGCGGGGGGTCTCCCCTACGAGCAGTACTTC	CASSRLAGGLPYEQYF
NA	TRBV7-3	NA	TRBJ2-5	TGTGCCAGCAGCCGAGGAGCTCAAGAGACCCAGTACTTC	CASSRGAQETQYF
NA	TRBV7-9	NA	TRBJ1-6	TGTGCCAGCAGCTTATTTCAGGGTTCACCCCTCCACTTT	CASSLFQGSPLHF
NA	TRBV7-6	NA	TRBJ2-2	TGTGCCAGCAGCTGGACAGTTTTATCAGGGGAGCTGTTTTTT	CASSWTVLSGELFF